This T cell receptor beta chain is drawn from a study of blood T cell repertoires in COVID-19. Study overall: Italy, Spain and the United States were the sources of the convalescent and acute COVID-19 samples. Nucleic acid was either cDNA or gDNA, and it came from T cells, B-cell-depleted T cells, or PBMCs.

Seattle researchers signed up patients amid active infection and tracked them longitudinally. As handled by the study authors: Reference gene primer amplification gave nucleated cell count estimates. The assay was immunoSEQ multiplex PCR, and TCRdb's table has in-frame clones only and misses some. V, J and clone size are those of that table, while D and trimming were read from the DNA. The sample yields around 190,000 clones, about 88% seen once. This CDR3 is 15 amino acids long. Germline lookup yields CDR1 SEHNR and CDR2 FQNEAQ (reference sequence). The trim removed 10 bases at V and 0 bases at J, leaving 8 bases unmatched.

The sequenced sample consisted of peripheral blood. The TCR comes from a man in his fifties with COVID-19, enrolled during active disease. This rearrangement joins TRBV7-9 to TRBJ2-5, with 10 bases that match TRBD1. DNA of the CDR3: TGTGCCACCCAGCCGGGACAGGGGTACCAAGAGACCCAGTACTTC. Translated: CATQPGQGYQETQYF.